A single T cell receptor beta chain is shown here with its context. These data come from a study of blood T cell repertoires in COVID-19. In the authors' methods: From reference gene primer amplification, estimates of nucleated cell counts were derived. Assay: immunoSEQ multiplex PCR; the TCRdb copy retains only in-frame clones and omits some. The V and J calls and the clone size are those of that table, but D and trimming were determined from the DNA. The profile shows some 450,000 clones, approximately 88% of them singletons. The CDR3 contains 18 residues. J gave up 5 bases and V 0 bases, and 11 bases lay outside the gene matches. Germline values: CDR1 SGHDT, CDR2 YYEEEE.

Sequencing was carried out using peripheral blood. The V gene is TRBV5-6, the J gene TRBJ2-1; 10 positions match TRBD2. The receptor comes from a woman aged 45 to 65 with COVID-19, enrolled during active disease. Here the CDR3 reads CASSLAASGGRAHNEQFF. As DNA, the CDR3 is TGTGCCAGCAGCTTGGCGGCTAGCGGGGGCCGCGCCCACAATGAGCAGTTCTTC.